The rows below give T cell receptor beta chains drawn from one sample of a study of Ad26.COV2.S vaccination and SARS-CoV-2 variants. The assay was immunoSEQ multiplex PCR, and TCRdb's table has in-frame clones only and misses some. The repertoire consists of around 300,000 clones, with 85% to 90% occurring once and the leading ten covering 5% to 6.5%. The input for sequencing was peripheral blood, taken in a trial of Ad26.COV2.S vaccine versus placebo. The receptor source for this set is a person between 18 and 60 years old who received the Ad26.COV2.S COVID-19 vaccine or a placebo. CDR3s include the opening cysteine and the closing phenylalanine or tryptophan. The D gene is left open where the match is weak. Expanded clones are given a class, and other clones once, few, many or no size at all.

d_call: -; j_call: TRBJ1-4; clone_size: -; v_call: TRBV3-1/TRBV3-2; cdr3_length: 14; cdr3_aa: CASSPWDFNEKLFF; cdr3_nt: TGTGCCAGCAGCCCATGGGATTTTAATGAAAAACTGTTTTTT
d_call: TRBD1; j_call: TRBJ2-2; clone_size: -; v_call: TRBV11-3; cdr3_length: 19; cdr3_aa: CASSLVQGALGGDTGELFF; cdr3_nt: TGTGCCAGCAGCCTCGTACAGGGGGCCCTAGGTGGGGACACCGGGGAGCTGTTTTTT
d_call: -; j_call: TRBJ2-1; clone_size: -; v_call: TRBV19; cdr3_length: 11; cdr3_aa: CASNTANEQFF; cdr3_nt: TGTGCCAGTAATACGGCAAATGAGCAGTTCTTC
d_call: -; j_call: TRBJ1-2; clone_size: -; v_call: TRBV28; cdr3_length: 15; cdr3_aa: CASSSPTWVNYGYTF; cdr3_nt: TGTGCCAGCAGTTCTCCCACATGGGTGAACTATGGCTACACCTTC
d_call: -; j_call: TRBJ2-1; clone_size: -; v_call: TRBV28; cdr3_length: 12; cdr3_aa: CASSFEGHEQFF; cdr3_nt: TGTGCCAGCAGTTTTGAAGGCCATGAGCAGTTCTTC
d_call: -; j_call: TRBJ1-6; clone_size: -; v_call: TRBV3-1/TRBV3-2; cdr3_length: 16; cdr3_aa: CASSQDLNQPDSPLHF; cdr3_nt: TGTGCCAGCAGCCAAGATTTGAACCAGCCGGATTCACCCCTCCACTTT
d_call: -; j_call: TRBJ2-1; clone_size: once; v_call: TRBV20-1; cdr3_length: 11; cdr3_aa: CSARPPHEQFF; cdr3_nt: TGCAGTGCACGACCACCGCATGAGCAGTTCTTC
d_call: -; j_call: TRBJ1-1; clone_size: -; v_call: TRBV6-2/TRBV6-3; cdr3_length: 13; cdr3_aa: CASSYERDTTAFF; cdr3_nt: TGTGCCAGCAGTTACGAACGGGACACCACAGCTTTCTTT
d_call: TRBD2; j_call: TRBJ2-1; clone_size: -; v_call: TRBV24-1; cdr3_length: 18; cdr3_aa: CATSAPWGSGGQGNEQFF; cdr3_nt: TGTGCCACCAGTGCCCCTTGGGGGAGCGGGGGGCAAGGCAATGAGCAGTTCTTC
d_call: -; j_call: TRBJ1-1; clone_size: -; v_call: TRBV4-3; cdr3_length: 16; cdr3_aa: CASSQDQWGVTKKAFF; cdr3_nt: TGCGCCAGCAGCCAAGATCAGTGGGGGGTGACGAAAAAAGCTTTCTTT
d_call: -; j_call: TRBJ1-1; clone_size: once; v_call: TRBV13; cdr3_length: 13; cdr3_aa: CASSLGPNTEAFF; cdr3_nt: TGTGCCAGCAGCTTAGGTCCGAACACTGAAGCTTTCTTT
d_call: TRBD1; j_call: TRBJ2-2; clone_size: -; v_call: TRBV9; cdr3_length: 20; cdr3_aa: CASSVEVSETGLINTGELFF; cdr3_nt: TGTGCCAGCAGCGTAGAAGTCTCCGAGACAGGGTTAATAAACACCGGGGAGCTGTTTTTT
d_call: TRBD1; j_call: TRBJ1-2; clone_size: -; v_call: TRBV18; cdr3_length: 15; cdr3_aa: CASSPTKDREYGYTF; cdr3_nt: TGTGCCAGCTCACCAACAAAGGACAGGGAATATGGCTACACCTTC
d_call: TRBD2; j_call: TRBJ2-1; clone_size: -; v_call: TRBV29-1; cdr3_length: 14; cdr3_aa: CSGRGAGVENEQFF; cdr3_nt: TGCAGCGGTCGCGGGGCGGGAGTAGAGAATGAGCAGTTCTTC
d_call: -; j_call: TRBJ1-2; clone_size: -; v_call: TRBV7-3; cdr3_length: 16; cdr3_aa: CASSLTVGGINYGYTF; cdr3_nt: TGTGCCAGCAGCTTAACCGTGGGTGGGATTAACTATGGCTACACCTTC
d_call: -; j_call: TRBJ1-3; clone_size: -; v_call: TRBV19; cdr3_length: 14; cdr3_aa: CASKVQDSGNTIYF; cdr3_nt: TGTGCCAGTAAGGTGCAGGACTCTGGAAACACCATATATTTT
d_call: TRBD1; j_call: TRBJ1-2; clone_size: -; v_call: TRBV28; cdr3_length: 15; cdr3_aa: CASSTLTGASLGYTF; cdr3_nt: TGTGCCAGCAGTACCCTAACAGGGGCCTCCCTTGGCTACACCTTC
d_call: -; j_call: TRBJ1-1; clone_size: -; v_call: TRBV12-3/TRBV12-4; cdr3_length: 12; cdr3_aa: CASSPWDTEAFF; cdr3_nt: TGTGCCAGCAGCCCGTGGGACACTGAAGCTTTCTTT
d_call: -; j_call: TRBJ1-2; clone_size: -; v_call: TRBV19; cdr3_length: 15; cdr3_aa: CASSIEEPQIGGYTF; cdr3_nt: TGTGCCAGTAGTATAGAAGAACCGCAGATCGGTGGCTACACCTTC
d_call: -; j_call: TRBJ1-4; clone_size: -; v_call: TRBV3-1/TRBV3-2; cdr3_length: 16; cdr3_aa: CASSQDKPLAREKLFF; cdr3_nt: TGTGCCAGCAGCCAAGACAAGCCCTTGGCGAGGGAAAAACTGTTTTTT
d_call: -; j_call: TRBJ1-3; clone_size: -; v_call: TRBV19; cdr3_length: 16; cdr3_aa: CASSTHTAGNGNTIYF; cdr3_nt: TGTGCCAGTAGTACCCATACAGCAGGGAACGGAAACACCATATATTTT
d_call: TRBD2; j_call: TRBJ2-1; clone_size: -; v_call: TRBV7-9; cdr3_length: 15; cdr3_aa: CASTNHEREHNEQFF; cdr3_nt: TGTGCCAGCACCAACCACGAGCGGGAGCACAATGAGCAGTTCTTC
d_call: -; j_call: TRBJ1-4; clone_size: -; v_call: TRBV4-3; cdr3_length: 17; cdr3_aa: CASSQKAEGGIGEKLFF; cdr3_nt: TGCGCCAGCAGCCAAAAAGCCGAGGGGGGGATTGGTGAAAAACTGTTTTTT
d_call: -; j_call: TRBJ2-1; clone_size: -; v_call: TRBV19; cdr3_length: 16; cdr3_aa: CASLPSDYSPYNEQFF; cdr3_nt: TGTGCCAGTCTACCCAGTGACTACTCCCCTTACAATGAGCAGTTCTTC